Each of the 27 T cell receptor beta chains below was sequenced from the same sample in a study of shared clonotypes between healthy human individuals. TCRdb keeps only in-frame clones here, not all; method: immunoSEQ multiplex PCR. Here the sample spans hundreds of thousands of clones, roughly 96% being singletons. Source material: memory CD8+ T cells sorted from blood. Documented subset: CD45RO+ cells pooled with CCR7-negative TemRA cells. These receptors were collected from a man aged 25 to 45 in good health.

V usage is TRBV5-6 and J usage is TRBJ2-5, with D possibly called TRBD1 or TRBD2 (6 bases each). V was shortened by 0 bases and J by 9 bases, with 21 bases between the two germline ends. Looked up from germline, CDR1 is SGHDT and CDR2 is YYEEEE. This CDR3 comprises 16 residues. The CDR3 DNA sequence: TGTGCCAGCAGCTTGGAGACGGCTAAACGGGGGCGACCCCAGTACTTC. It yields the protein CASSLETAKRGRPQYF.

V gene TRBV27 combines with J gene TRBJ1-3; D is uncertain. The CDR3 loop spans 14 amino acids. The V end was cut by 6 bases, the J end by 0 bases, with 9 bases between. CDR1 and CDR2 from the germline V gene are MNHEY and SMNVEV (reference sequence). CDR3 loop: CASSPMASGNTIYF. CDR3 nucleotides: TGTGCCAGCAGCCCCATGGCCTCTGGAAACACCATATATTTT.

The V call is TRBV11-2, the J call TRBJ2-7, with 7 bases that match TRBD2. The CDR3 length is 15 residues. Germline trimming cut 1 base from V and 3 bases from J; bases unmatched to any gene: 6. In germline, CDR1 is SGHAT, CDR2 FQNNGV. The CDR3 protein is CASSLGAGTNYEQYF. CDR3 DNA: TGTGCCAGCAGCTTAGGCGCTGGGACTAACTACGAGCAGTACTTC.

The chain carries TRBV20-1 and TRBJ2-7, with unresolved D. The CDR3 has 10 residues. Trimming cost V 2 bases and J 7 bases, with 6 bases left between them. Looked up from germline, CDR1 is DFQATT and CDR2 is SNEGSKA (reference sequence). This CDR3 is CSARFEEQYF. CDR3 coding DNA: TGCAGTGCTAGATTCGAGGAGCAGTACTTC.

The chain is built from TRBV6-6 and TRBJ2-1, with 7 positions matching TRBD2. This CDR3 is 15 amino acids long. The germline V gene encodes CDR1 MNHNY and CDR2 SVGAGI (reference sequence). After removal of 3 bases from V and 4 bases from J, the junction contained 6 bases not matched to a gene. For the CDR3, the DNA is TGTGCCAGCAGTTATGTAGCGGGTCTTTACAATGAGCAGTTCTTC. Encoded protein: CASSYVAGLYNEQFF.

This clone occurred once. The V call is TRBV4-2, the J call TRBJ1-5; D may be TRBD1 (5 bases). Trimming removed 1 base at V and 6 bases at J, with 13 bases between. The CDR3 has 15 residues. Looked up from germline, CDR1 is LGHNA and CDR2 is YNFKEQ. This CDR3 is CASSQGQGGSQPQHF. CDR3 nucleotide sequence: TGTGCCAGCAGCCAAGGTCAGGGTGGGAGTCAGCCCCAGCATTTT.

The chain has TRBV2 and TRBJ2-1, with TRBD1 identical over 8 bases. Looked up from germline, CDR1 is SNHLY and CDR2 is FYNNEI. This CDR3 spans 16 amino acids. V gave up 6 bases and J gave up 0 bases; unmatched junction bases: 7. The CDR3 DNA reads TGTGCCAGCAGGGGGACAGGCAAGAGCTCCTACAATGAGCAGTTCTTC. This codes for CASRGTGKSSYNEQFF.

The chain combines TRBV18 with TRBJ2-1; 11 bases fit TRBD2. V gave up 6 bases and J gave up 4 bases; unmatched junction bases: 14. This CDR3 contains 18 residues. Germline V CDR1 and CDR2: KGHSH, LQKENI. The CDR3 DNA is TGTGCCAGCTCTACGAGACTAGCGGGATTACTTGCTTACAATGAGCAGTTCTTC. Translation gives CASSTRLAGLLAYNEQFF.

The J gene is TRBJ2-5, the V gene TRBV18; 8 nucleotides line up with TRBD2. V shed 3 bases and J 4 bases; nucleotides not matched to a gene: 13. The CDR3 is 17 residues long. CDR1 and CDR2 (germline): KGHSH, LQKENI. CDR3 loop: CASSPFVGRAFGETQYF. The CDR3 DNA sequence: TGTGCCAGCTCACCTTTCGTCGGGAGGGCCTTTGGAGAGACCCAGTACTTC. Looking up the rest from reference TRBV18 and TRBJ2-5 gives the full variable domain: NAGVMQNPRHLVRRRGQEARLRCSPMKGHSHVYWYRQLPEEGLKFMVYLQKENIIDESGMPKERFSAEFPKEGPSILRIQQVVRGDSAAYFCASSPFVGRAFGETQYFGPGTRLLVL.

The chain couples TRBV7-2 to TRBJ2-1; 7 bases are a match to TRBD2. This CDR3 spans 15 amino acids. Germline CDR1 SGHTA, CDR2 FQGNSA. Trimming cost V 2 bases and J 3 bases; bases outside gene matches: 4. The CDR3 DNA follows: TGTGCCAGCAGCTTAAATGTAGCGGGCTACAATGAGCAGTTCTTC. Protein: CASSLNVAGYNEQFF.

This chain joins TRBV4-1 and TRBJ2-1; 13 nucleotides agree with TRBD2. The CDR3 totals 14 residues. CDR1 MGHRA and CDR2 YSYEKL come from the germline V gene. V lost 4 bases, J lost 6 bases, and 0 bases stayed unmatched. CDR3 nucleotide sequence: TGCGCCAGCAGCCGGACTAGCGGGAGCAATGAGCAGTTCTTC. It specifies CASSRTSGSNEQFF.

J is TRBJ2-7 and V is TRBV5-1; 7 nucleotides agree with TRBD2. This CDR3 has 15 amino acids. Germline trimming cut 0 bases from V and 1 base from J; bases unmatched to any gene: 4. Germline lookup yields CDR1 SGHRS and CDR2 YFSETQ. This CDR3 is CASSLGRAGSYEQYF. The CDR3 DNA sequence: TGCGCCAGCAGCTTGGGGAGAGCGGGATCCTACGAGCAGTACTTC.

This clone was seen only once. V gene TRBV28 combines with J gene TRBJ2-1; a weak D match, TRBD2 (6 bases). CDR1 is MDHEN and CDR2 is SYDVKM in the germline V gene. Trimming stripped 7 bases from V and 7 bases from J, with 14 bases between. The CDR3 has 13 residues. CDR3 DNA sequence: TGTGCCAGCAAAGAGGGAGGAAGGAATGAGCAGTTCTTC. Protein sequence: CASKEGGRNEQFF.

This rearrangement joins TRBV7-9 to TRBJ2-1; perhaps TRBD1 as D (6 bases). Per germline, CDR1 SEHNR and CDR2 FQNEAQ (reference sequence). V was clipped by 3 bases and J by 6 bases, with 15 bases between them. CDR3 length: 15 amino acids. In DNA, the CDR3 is TGTGCCAGCAGCTTTGCTAGGGGGACCGGCAATGAGCAGTTCTTC. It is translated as CASSFARGTGNEQFF.

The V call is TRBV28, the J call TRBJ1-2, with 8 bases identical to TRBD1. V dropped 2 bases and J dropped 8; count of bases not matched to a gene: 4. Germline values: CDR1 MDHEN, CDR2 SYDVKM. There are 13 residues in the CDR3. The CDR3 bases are TGTGCCAGCAGTTTAACAGGGGGAAGCGGCTACACCTTC. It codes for CASSLTGGSGYTF.

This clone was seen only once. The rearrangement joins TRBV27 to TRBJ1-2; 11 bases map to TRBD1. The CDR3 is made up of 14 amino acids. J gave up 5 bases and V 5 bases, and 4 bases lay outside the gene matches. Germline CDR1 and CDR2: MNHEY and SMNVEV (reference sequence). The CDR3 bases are TGTGCCAGCAGTCGGACAGGGGGCCCATATGGCTACACCTTC. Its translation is CASSRTGGPYGYTF.

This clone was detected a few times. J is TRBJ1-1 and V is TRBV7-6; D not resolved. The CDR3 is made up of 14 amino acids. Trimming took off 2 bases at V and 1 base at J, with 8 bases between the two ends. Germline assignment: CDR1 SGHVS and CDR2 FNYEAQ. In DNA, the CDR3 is TGTGCCAGCAGCTTATACGAGGGGAACACTGAAGCTTTCTTT. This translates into CASSLYEGNTEAFF.

CDR3 sequence: CAWSVPRGLVDTEAFF. DNA of the CDR3: TGTGCCTGGAGTGTACCCAGGGGGCTTGTGGACACTGAAGCTTTCTTT. V and J are TRBV30 and TRBJ1-1, with 8 bases identical to TRBD1. Germline values: CDR1 GTSNPN, CDR2 SVGIG (reference sequence). This CDR3 contains 16 residues. The V segment lost 0 bases and the J segment 3 bases; nucleotides outside the gene matches: 9. The variable domain in full, with the rest retrieved from reference TRBV30 and TRBJ1-1, is SQTIHQWPATLVQPVGSPLSLECTVEGTSNPNLYWYRQAAGRGLQLLFYSVGIGQISSEVPQNLSASRPQDRQFILSSKKLLLSDSGFYLCAWSVPRGLVDTEAFFGQGTRLTVV.

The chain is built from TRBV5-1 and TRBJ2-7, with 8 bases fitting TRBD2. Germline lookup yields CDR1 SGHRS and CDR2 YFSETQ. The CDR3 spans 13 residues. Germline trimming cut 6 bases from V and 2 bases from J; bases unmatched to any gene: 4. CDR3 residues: CASTSGPPYEQYF. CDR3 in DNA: TGCGCCAGCACTAGCGGGCCCCCCTACGAGCAGTACTTC. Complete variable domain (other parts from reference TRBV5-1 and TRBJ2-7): KAGVTQTPRYLIKTRGQQVTLSCSPISGHRSVSWYQQTPGQGLQFLFEYFSETQRNKGNFPGRFSGRQFSNSRSEMNVSTLELGDSALYLCASTSGPPYEQYFGPGTRLTVT.

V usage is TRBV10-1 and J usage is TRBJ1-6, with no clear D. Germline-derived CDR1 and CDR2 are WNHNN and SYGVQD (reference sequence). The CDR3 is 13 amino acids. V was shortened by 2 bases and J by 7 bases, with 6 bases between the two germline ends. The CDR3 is CASSETGNSPLHF. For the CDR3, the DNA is TGCGCCAGCAGTGAGACGGGGAATTCACCCCTCCACTTT.

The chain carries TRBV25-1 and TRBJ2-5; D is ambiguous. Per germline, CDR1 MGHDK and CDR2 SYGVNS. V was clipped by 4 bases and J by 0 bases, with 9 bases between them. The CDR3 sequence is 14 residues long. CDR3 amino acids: CASSADSYQETQYF. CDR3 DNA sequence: TGTGCCAGCAGTGCAGACTCGTACCAAGAGACCCAGTACTTC.

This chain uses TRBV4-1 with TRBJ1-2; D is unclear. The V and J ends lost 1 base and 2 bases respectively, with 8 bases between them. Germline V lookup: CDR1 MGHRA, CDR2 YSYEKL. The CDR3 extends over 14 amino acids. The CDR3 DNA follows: TGCGCCAGCAGCCAAGCGGAACAGAACTATGGCTACACCTTC. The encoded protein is CASSQAEQNYGYTF.

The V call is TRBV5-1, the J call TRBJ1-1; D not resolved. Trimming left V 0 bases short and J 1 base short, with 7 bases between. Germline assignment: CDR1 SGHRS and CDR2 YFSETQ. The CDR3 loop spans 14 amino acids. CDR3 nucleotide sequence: TGCGCCAGCAGCTTGGATACAGCGAACACTGAAGCTTTCTTT. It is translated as CASSLDTANTEAFF.

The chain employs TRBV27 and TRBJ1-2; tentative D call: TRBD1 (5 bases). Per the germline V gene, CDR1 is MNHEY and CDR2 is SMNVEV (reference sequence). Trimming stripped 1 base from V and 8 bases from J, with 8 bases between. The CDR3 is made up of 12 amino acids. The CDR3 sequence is CASSLLGEGYTF. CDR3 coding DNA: TGTGCCAGCAGTTTATTGGGGGAAGGCTACACCTTC.

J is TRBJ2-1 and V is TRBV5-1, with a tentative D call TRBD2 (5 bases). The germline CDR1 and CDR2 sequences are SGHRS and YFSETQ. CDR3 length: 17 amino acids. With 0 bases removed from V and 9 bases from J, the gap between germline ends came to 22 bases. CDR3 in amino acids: CASSLGPTRYHFSEQFF. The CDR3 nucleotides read TGCGCCAGCAGCTTGGGCCCCACTAGGTACCATTTTAGTGAGCAGTTCTTC.

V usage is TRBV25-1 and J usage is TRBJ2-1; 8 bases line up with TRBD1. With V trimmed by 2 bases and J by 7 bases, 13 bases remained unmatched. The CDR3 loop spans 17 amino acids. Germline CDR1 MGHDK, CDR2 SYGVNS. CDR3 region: CASSEPETGQGPNEQFF. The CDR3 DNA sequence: TGTGCCAGCAGTGAACCGGAGACAGGACAGGGTCCGAATGAGCAGTTCTTC.

The CDR3 sequence is CASSIQGRDEQYF. The CDR3 DNA is TGTGCCAGTAGTATCCAGGGACGCGACGAGCAGTACTTC. The chain combines TRBV19 with TRBJ2-7; possibly TRBD1 or TRBD2 for D (5 bases each). Deletions cut 3 bases from V and 5 bases from J, with 11 bases between. CDR3 length: 13 residues. Germline values: CDR1 LNHDA, CDR2 SQIVND (reference sequence).